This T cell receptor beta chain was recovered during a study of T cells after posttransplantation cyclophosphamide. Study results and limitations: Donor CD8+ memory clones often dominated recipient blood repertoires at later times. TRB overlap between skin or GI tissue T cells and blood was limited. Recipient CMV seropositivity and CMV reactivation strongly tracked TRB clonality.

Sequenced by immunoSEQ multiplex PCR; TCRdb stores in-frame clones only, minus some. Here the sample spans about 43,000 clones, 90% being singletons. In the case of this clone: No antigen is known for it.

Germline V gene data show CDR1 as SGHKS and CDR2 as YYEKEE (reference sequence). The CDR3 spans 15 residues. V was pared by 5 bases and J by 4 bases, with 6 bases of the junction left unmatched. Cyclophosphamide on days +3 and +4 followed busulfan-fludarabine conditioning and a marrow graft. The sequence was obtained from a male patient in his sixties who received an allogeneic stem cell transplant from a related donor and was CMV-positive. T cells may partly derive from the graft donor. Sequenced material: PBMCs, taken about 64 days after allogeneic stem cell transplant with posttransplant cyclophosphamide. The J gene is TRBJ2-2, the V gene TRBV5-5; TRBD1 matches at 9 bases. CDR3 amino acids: CASRMGQGITGELFF. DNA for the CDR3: TGTGCCAGCAGGATGGGACAGGGCATCACCGGGGAGCTGTTTTTT.